This T cell receptor (beta chain) appears in the sequencing data of a study of blood T cells in healthy people across ages. The authors drew about 9.9 milliliters of peripheral blood from each donor. Study-wide results and limits: It was not possible, with unsorted PBMCs, to conclusively compare naive and antigen-experienced cells.

Together with a sample-barcoded 5' primer, a J-beta primer mix was included in a second PCR lasting about 6 to 12 cycles. Unique molecular identifiers of 12 random nucleotides labeled each cDNA. In TCRdb, the 5' RACE reads were re-called with MiXCR into one record per CDR3 protein. The top ten hold about 13% of the sample, which has hundreds of thousands of distinct CDR3 sequences, about 50% seen once. This clonotype has more than one count but fewer than ten. Its antigen is as yet unknown. This clonotype originated in a woman aged 80 or over in good health. Sequenced sample: blood.

The CDR3 DNA reads as TGTGCCAGCAGCGTTTCCCCGACAGGGGTAAGCAGTGAGCAGTTCTTC. Protein product: CASSVSPTGVSSEQFF. V and J are TRBV9 and TRBJ2-1; 8 nucleotides align to TRBD1. The germline V gene has CDR1 SGDLS and CDR2 YYNGEE. The CDR3 has 16 residues. V shed 2 bases, J shed 9 bases, and the junction held 13 bases outside the gene matches.